This T cell receptor beta chain originates from a study of CD8 T cells in ankylosing spondylitis. Quantitative 5'-RACE with molecular barcodes generated TCR beta libraries. One entry per CDR3 protein results from TCRdb running MiXCR on the 5' RACE reads. The sample shows hundreds of thousands of distinct CDR3 sequences, 8.6% of them seen only once. This clonotype was seen only a few times. With 0 bases removed from V and 6 bases from J, the gap between germline ends came to 11 bases. This CDR3 region has 14 residues. The chain is built from TRBV12-3 or TRBV12-4 and TRBJ1-2; perhaps TRBD1 as D (5 bases). Sequenced sample: blood, either unsorted or a sorted T cell fraction (not recorded which). The TCR originated in a male donor with ankylosing spondylitis or in good health (not recorded which). Written as DNA, the CDR3 is TGTGCCAGCAGTTTAGCGGTAGGGGTAGATGGCTACACCTTC. This codes for CASSLAVGVDGYTF.